This record looks at one T cell receptor (beta chain) sequence and its context. Other DNA sequences in this specimen translate into the identical CDR3. This sample is part of a study of technical replicates of blood from several donors. Assay: immunoSEQ multiplex PCR; the TCRdb copy retains only in-frame clones and omits some. The repertoire consists of about 93,000 clones, with 95% occurring once and the leading ten covering approximately 0.26%. V was clipped by 5 bases and J by 1 base, with 13 bases between them. CDR1 is MDHEN, CDR2 SYDVKM, per germline. CDR3 size: 15 residues. Source material: T cells isolated from PBMCs. The TCR sequence derives from a human donor in good health. The chain employs TRBV28 and TRBJ2-3, with a possible D match to TRBD2 (6 bases). The CDR3 spells CASSPRGSGTDTQYF. CDR3 sequence (DNA): TGTGCCAGCAGTCCCCGGGGGAGCGGCACAGATACGCAGTATTTT.